The rows below give T cell receptor beta chains drawn from one sample of a study of T cell repertoires in cytomegalovirus infection. From the reads, TCRdb called clonotypes with MiXCR, one entry per CDR3 protein. The sample records some 700,000 distinct CDR3 sequences, approximately 33% being singletons. Their target antigens are unknown. Sequencing used cultured PBMCs, obtained from culture after CMV antigen stimulation. These receptors all come from a human donor in good health (CMV status not recorded). Some clones in this sample may be carry-over from other donors' samples. CDR3s leave out the opening cysteine and the closing phenylalanine or tryptophan. Each record gives: J gene, V gene, CDR3 protein.

J gene: TRBJ2-5; V gene: TRBV12-3/TRBV12-4; CDR3 protein: ASSQQGVGQY
J gene: TRBJ2-1; V gene: TRBV5-4; CDR3 protein: ASSLAGGGRNEQF
J gene: TRBJ2-1; V gene: TRBV12-3/TRBV12-4; CDR3 protein: ASSPLTGAF
J gene: TRBJ1-1; V gene: TRBV20-1; CDR3 protein: SARDLSAGNTEAF
J gene: TRBJ2-1; V gene: TRBV7-2; CDR3 protein: ASSLTSGGRDEQF
J gene: TRBJ1-5; V gene: TRBV12-3/TRBV12-4; CDR3 protein: ASSFSASNQPQH
J gene: TRBJ2-3; V gene: TRBV9; CDR3 protein: ASSVGGGADTQY
J gene: TRBJ2-1; V gene: TRBV19; CDR3 protein: ASSIGRAPREQF
J gene: TRBJ2-5; V gene: TRBV4-1; CDR3 protein: ASSPWTSETQY
J gene: TRBJ2-7; V gene: TRBV12-5; CDR3 protein: ASGPVVATKYEQY
J gene: TRBJ2-1; V gene: TRBV20-1; CDR3 protein: SARAGGYNEQF
J gene: TRBJ2-7; V gene: TRBV20-1; CDR3 protein: SAGGRGDAYEQY
J gene: TRBJ2-1; V gene: TRBV20-1; CDR3 protein: SAREGGAYNEQF
J gene: TRBJ2-1; V gene: TRBV27; CDR3 protein: ASSPGPFQRDEQF
J gene: TRBJ2-5; V gene: TRBV27; CDR3 protein: ASRAGSQETQY
J gene: TRBJ1-3; V gene: TRBV27; CDR3 protein: ASSFAPVSGNTIY
J gene: TRBJ2-2; V gene: TRBV5-1; CDR3 protein: ASRGTGGTGELF
J gene: TRBJ2-7; V gene: TRBV7-2; CDR3 protein: ASSQLGYPEQY
J gene: TRBJ2-1; V gene: TRBV6-5; CDR3 protein: ASSPGVYNEQF
J gene: TRBJ2-1; V gene: TRBV12-3/TRBV12-4; CDR3 protein: ASSFFPAVNEQF
J gene: TRBJ2-3; V gene: TRBV7-2; CDR3 protein: ASSPASGSLYTQY
J gene: TRBJ2-3; V gene: TRBV20-1; CDR3 protein: SARGPGLSTDTQY
J gene: TRBJ1-1; V gene: TRBV7-9; CDR3 protein: ASSPSARREAF
J gene: TRBJ2-5; V gene: TRBV7-2; CDR3 protein: ASSLLPGLAGGGETQY
J gene: TRBJ1-3; V gene: TRBV7-2; CDR3 protein: ASSTTGAGNTIY
J gene: TRBJ2-1; V gene: TRBV6-5; CDR3 protein: ASRETGTSGYNEQF
J gene: TRBJ2-1; V gene: TRBV12-3/TRBV12-4; CDR3 protein: ASSLGSGLAGGYNEQF
J gene: TRBJ2-5; V gene: TRBV7-2; CDR3 protein: ASSSSGGPETQY
J gene: TRBJ2-3; V gene: TRBV20-1; CDR3 protein: SARPTFPGGPVGTDTQY
J gene: TRBJ2-1; V gene: TRBV27; CDR3 protein: ASRRGQGRYNEQF
J gene: TRBJ2-1; V gene: TRBV5-4; CDR3 protein: ASSLPRQGINEQF
J gene: TRBJ1-6; V gene: TRBV12-3/TRBV12-4; CDR3 protein: ASSLVQSSPLH
J gene: TRBJ2-7; V gene: TRBV12-3/TRBV12-4; CDR3 protein: ASSSGTGPYEQY
J gene: TRBJ2-3; V gene: TRBV5-1; CDR3 protein: ASSLAPVGTDTQY
J gene: TRBJ2-5; V gene: TRBV10-3; CDR3 protein: AISESGLAGPGGAQY
J gene: TRBJ2-5; V gene: TRBV7-9; CDR3 protein: ASTPLRGRDPTQY
J gene: TRBJ2-2; V gene: TRBV6-5; CDR3 protein: ASRDITTGELF
J gene: TRBJ2-1; V gene: TRBV29-1; CDR3 protein: SADETSHEQF
J gene: TRBJ2-3; V gene: TRBV7-2; CDR3 protein: ASSLSGTVDTQY
J gene: TRBJ1-2; V gene: TRBV6-2/TRBV6-3; CDR3 protein: ASSTRSGTSNTGYT
J gene: TRBJ1-5; V gene: TRBV2; CDR3 protein: ASSEGTKRQPQH
J gene: TRBJ2-5; V gene: TRBV28; CDR3 protein: ASSFGRLARETQY
J gene: TRBJ2-2; V gene: TRBV7-8; CDR3 protein: ASSPLGGLDTGELF
J gene: TRBJ1-1; V gene: TRBV20-1; CDR3 protein: SARDAGGVNTEAF
J gene: TRBJ2-1; V gene: TRBV6-5; CDR3 protein: ASSYSFGGTSYEQF
J gene: TRBJ1-1; V gene: TRBV5-6; CDR3 protein: ASSLTATVNTEAF
J gene: TRBJ2-1; V gene: TRBV7-9; CDR3 protein: ASSSPRTSGRGLNEQF
J gene: TRBJ2-5; V gene: TRBV2; CDR3 protein: ASSDSGDETQY